Following are 24 T cell receptor beta chains from one sample sequenced in a study of blood T cell repertoires in COVID-19. The method was immunoSEQ multiplex PCR; TCRdb's version includes in-frame clones alone and lacks a portion of them. This table holds around 370,000 clones, around 90% found once. Sample: PBMCs or T cells enriched from blood (not recorded which). The receptors originated from a woman aged 18 to 35 who had recovered from COVID-19.

This chain connects TRBV12-3 or TRBV12-4 to TRBJ1-2; D perhaps matches TRBD1 (6 bases). The CDR3 is 13 residues long. With 7 bases removed from V and 8 bases from J, the gap between germline ends came to 17 bases. The CDR3 nucleotides are TGTGCCAGCACCCCTGGGGGCCCGGCGGGCTACACCTTC. This translates into CASTPGGPAGYTF.

In its sample, this clone was seen a few times. The rearrangement uses TRBV2 and TRBJ1-2; 7 bases match TRBD1. Germline assignment: CDR1 SNHLY and CDR2 FYNNEI. This CDR3 is built from 13 residues. The ends lost 7 bases at V and 4 bases at J; junction bases unmatched: 6. DNA for the CDR3: TGTGCCAGCAACGTACAGGGGTCCTATGGCTACACCTTC. Amino acid sequence: CASNVQGSYGYTF.

The chain links TRBV19 to TRBJ1-2, with D uncertain. The CDR3 extends over 13 amino acids. V was shortened by 7 bases and J by 3 bases, with 12 bases between the two germline ends. Germline V CDR1 and CDR2: LNHDA, SQIVND (reference sequence). CDR3 nucleotides: TGTGCCAGTACCCCACCGCAGGACTATGGCTACACCTTC. Translating it yields CASTPPQDYGYTF.

V and J are TRBV6-5 and TRBJ1-3, with unresolved D. The length of the CDR3 is 14 residues. The germline CDR1 and CDR2 sequences are MNHEY and SVGAGI. Trimming took 7 bases from V and 4 from J, leaving 14 bases between them. As DNA, the CDR3 is TGTGCCAGCATCCAACACCTCCTGGGAAACACCATATATTTT. Translation: CASIQHLLGNTIYF.

This rearrangement joins TRBV19 to TRBJ2-1; 7 bases match TRBD1. J gave up 12 bases and V 4 bases, and 3 bases lay outside the gene matches. Per germline, CDR1 LNHDA and CDR2 SQIVND (reference sequence). CDR3 length: 11 amino acids. The CDR3 sequence is CASSKGTAQFF. The CDR3 DNA reads as TGTGCCAGTAGTAAGGGGACAGCGCAGTTCTTC.

The chain uses TRBV27 and TRBJ2-3; D gene uncertain. V lost 6 bases and J 5 bases, leaving 21 bases between the germline ends. The germline gives CDR1 MNHEY, CDR2 SMNVEV (reference sequence). The length of the CDR3 is 16 residues. The CDR3 bases are TGTGCCAGCAGCCCAAATGGTCGTTCCCGAGGAGATACGCAGTATTTT. It encodes CASSPNGRSRGDTQYF.

As for this clone: A junction boundary mismatches the germline segment, possibly from a read error. This rearrangement joins TRBV5-6 to TRBJ1-1; perhaps TRBD1 as D (5 bases). The CDR3 loop spans 14 amino acids. Germline-derived CDR1 and CDR2 are SGHDT and YYEEEE. CDR3 loop: CAGSGGVLNTEAFF. The CDR3 DNA sequence: TGTGCCGGCAGCGGAGGGGTCCTCAACACTGAAGCTTTCTTT.

V and J are TRBV7-3 and TRBJ2-3; D is ambiguous. V was shortened by 3 bases and J by 6 bases, with 4 bases between the two germline ends. Germline CDR1 SGHTA, CDR2 FQGTGA. The CDR3 is made up of 11 amino acids. Written as DNA, the CDR3 is TGTGCCAGCAGCTTTGCGGATACGCAGTATTTT. Protein: CASSFADTQYF. Based on the CDR3 plus reference TRBV7-3 and TRBJ2-3, the full variable domain is GAGVSQTPSNKVTEKGKYVELRCDPISGHTALYWYRQSLGQGPEFLIYFQGTGAADDSGLPNDRFFAVRPEGSVSTLKIQRTERGDSAVYLCASSFADTQYFGPGTRLTVL.

The V and J genes are TRBV5-5 and TRBJ2-3; 7 bases match TRBD2. The length of the CDR3 is 15 residues. Germline CDR1 is SGHKS and CDR2 is YYEKEE (reference sequence). V shed 4 bases and J 0 bases; nucleotides not matched to a gene: 5. The CDR3 DNA reads TGTGCCAGCAGCCTTACTAGCGCTAGCACAGATACGCAGTATTTT. It translates to CASSLTSASTDTQYF.

The J gene is TRBJ2-7, the V gene TRBV2; D may be TRBD1 (5 bases). V was cut by 1 base and J by 2 bases, with 6 bases left in between. CDR1 is SNHLY and CDR2 is FYNNEI in the germline V gene. CDR3 length equals 13 residues. CDR3 region: CASSEEGTYEQYF. Here the CDR3 DNA reads TGTGCCAGCAGTGAAGAGGGGACCTACGAGCAGTACTTC.

The chain uses TRBV28 and TRBJ2-7; D may be TRBD1 (6 bases). With 1 base removed from V and 0 bases from J, the gap between germline ends came to 10 bases. The CDR3 has 15 amino acids. Germline loops: CDR1 MDHEN, CDR2 SYDVKM. CDR3 DNA sequence: TGTGCCAGCAGTTTATCGCCACAGGGCTCCTACGAGCAGTACTTC. Protein sequence: CASSLSPQGSYEQYF.

The gene calls are TRBV13 and TRBJ1-1; 7 nucleotides match TRBD1. After removal of 3 bases from V and 3 bases from J, the junction contained 1 base not matched to a gene. This CDR3 has 13 amino acids. CDR1 and CDR2 from the germline V gene are PRHDT and FYEKMQ (reference sequence). The CDR3 DNA follows: TGTGCCAGCAGCTTGCAGGGGGACACTGAAGCTTTCTTT. It specifies CASSLQGDTEAFF.

The V gene is TRBV3-1 (or the pseudogene TRBV3-2), the J gene TRBJ1-2; D possibly corresponds to TRBD1 (6 bases). Trimming took 4 bases from V and 4 from J, leaving 13 bases between them. Per germline, CDR1 LGHDT and CDR2 YNNKEL (reference sequence). The CDR3 consists of 14 residues. The CDR3 DNA is TGTGCCAGCAGCCTGCATGACAGGAGCTATGGCTACACCTTC. This sequence encodes CASSLHDRSYGYTF.

Here the CDR3 DNA reads TGTGCCAGCAGCTTCCTCTTAGAGACAGCGATTAATTCACCCCTCCACTTT. Protein product: CASSFLLETAINSPLHF. V and J are TRBV11-2 and TRBJ1-6; tentatively, D is TRBD1 (5 bases). V lost 3 bases to trimming and J lost 6 bases, with 18 bases between them. From germline, CDR1 is SGHAT and CDR2 FQNNGV. CDR3 length equals 17 residues.

This chain uses TRBV7-2 with TRBJ1-2, with TRBD1 as a possible D gene (6 bases). Trimming left V 5 bases short and J 14 bases short, with 24 bases between. The germline CDR1 and CDR2 sequences are SGHTA and FQGNSA. This CDR3 comprises 14 residues. CDR3 region: CASSRGGQAARGTF. The CDR3 coding sequence is TGTGCCAGCAGCCGGGGGGGGCAGGCCGCCCGGGGGACCTTC.

The V and J genes are TRBV11-2 and TRBJ1-6, with D possibly TRBD1 on 6 matching bases. CDR3 length: 15 amino acids. V was trimmed by 1 base and J by 13 bases, leaving 17 bases between them. CDR1 is SGHAT and CDR2 is FQNNGV in the germline V gene. The CDR3 sequence is CASSLALYQGTPLHF. The CDR3 DNA reads as TGTGCCAGCAGCTTAGCCCTTTATCAGGGGACCCCCCTCCACTTT.

The J gene is TRBJ2-5, the V gene TRBV30; TRBD2 agrees at 8 bases. In germline, CDR1 is GTSNPN, CDR2 SVGIG (reference sequence). The trim removed 0 bases at V and 5 bases at J, leaving 8 bases unmatched. There are 15 residues in the CDR3. CDR3: CAWSVRGGPAETQYF. CDR3 in DNA: TGTGCCTGGAGTGTACGGGGGGGGCCTGCGGAGACCCAGTACTTC.

The rearrangement uses TRBV18 and TRBJ2-7; D is unresolved. The V end lost 2 bases, the J end lost 2 bases, and 13 bases lay between the germline ends. The CDR3 sequence is 15 residues long. Per germline, CDR1 KGHSH and CDR2 LQKENI. The CDR3 here is CASSPKSGSPYEQYF. In DNA, the CDR3 is TGTGCCAGCTCACCAAAGTCAGGCTCACCCTACGAGCAGTACTTC.

CDR3 loop: CASSVDRVMRSGELFF. In DNA, the CDR3 is TGTGCCAGCAGCGTAGATCGGGTGATGCGCTCCGGGGAGCTGTTTTTT. The rearrangement joins TRBV9 to TRBJ2-2; D is ambiguous. The CDR3 length is 16 residues. The germline V and J ends were trimmed by 0 bases and 6 bases, with 15 bases remaining between them. Germline CDR1 SGDLS, CDR2 YYNGEE.

The V and J genes are TRBV5-4 and TRBJ1-2; 10 positions match TRBD1. CDR1 and CDR2 (germline): SGHNT, YYREEE (reference sequence). V lost 2 bases to trimming and J lost 6 bases; unmatched junction nucleotides: 4. CDR3 length: 14 amino acids. Here the CDR3 reads CASSFMGQGHGYTF. In DNA form, the CDR3 reads TGTGCCAGCAGCTTTATGGGACAGGGGCATGGCTACACCTTC.

This clone appeared a few times. The V call is TRBV6-6, the J call TRBJ1-2; no reliable D call. The CDR3 has 13 residues. V dropped 5 bases and J dropped 0 bases, with 7 bases sitting between them. Per the germline V gene, CDR1 is MNHNY and CDR2 is SVGAGI (reference sequence). The CDR3 sequence is CASSGSANYGYTF. CDR3 bases: TGTGCCAGCAGTGGAAGCGCTAACTATGGCTACACCTTC.

A single count supports this clone. The V call is TRBV5-1, the J call TRBJ1-6; TRBD1 aligns across 8 bases. With 4 bases clipped from V and 13 bases from J, the junction kept 7 bases outside the gene matches. The CDR3 contains 13 residues. Per germline, CDR1 SGHRS and CDR2 YFSETQ. The CDR3 bases are TGCGCCAGCAGCGGACAGGGTATGCCTCCCCTCCACTTT. As protein: CASSGQGMPPLHF.

This chain links TRBV15 with TRBJ2-7; D is possibly TRBD2 (5 bases). In germline, CDR1 is LNHNV, CDR2 YYDKDF (reference sequence). Trimming stripped 5 bases from V and 4 bases from J, with 18 bases between. The CDR3 sequence is 15 residues long. The CDR3: CATSGLRAVMYEQYF. The DNA for the CDR3 is TGTGCCACCAGCGGGCTGAGGGCGGTAATGTACGAGCAGTACTTC.

This chain uses TRBV4-2 with TRBJ1-4; 7 positions match TRBD1. With V trimmed by 0 bases and J by 5 bases, 6 bases remained unmatched. Per germline, CDR1 LGHNA and CDR2 YNFKEQ. This CDR3 spans 16 amino acids. The CDR3 reads CASSQEWAGGNEKLFF. Written as DNA, the CDR3 is TGTGCCAGCAGCCAAGAATGGGCAGGGGGAAATGAAAAACTGTTTTTT.